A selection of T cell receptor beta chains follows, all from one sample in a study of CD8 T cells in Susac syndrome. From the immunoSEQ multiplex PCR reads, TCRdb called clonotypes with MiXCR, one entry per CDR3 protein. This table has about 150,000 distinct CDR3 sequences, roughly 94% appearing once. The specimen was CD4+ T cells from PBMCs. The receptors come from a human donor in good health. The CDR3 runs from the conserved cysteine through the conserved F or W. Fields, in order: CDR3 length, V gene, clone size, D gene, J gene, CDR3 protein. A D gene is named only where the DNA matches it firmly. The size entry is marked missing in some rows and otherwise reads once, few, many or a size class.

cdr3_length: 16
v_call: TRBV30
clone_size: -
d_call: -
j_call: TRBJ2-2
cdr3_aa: CAWSRLWGGNTGELFF

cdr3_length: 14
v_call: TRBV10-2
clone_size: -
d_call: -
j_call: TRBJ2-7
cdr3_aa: CASRGLAPTYEQYF

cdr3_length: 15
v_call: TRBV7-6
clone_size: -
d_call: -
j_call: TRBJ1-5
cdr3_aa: CASSLTGSSNQPQHF

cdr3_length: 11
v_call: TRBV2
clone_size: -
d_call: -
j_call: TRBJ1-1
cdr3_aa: CASSAQGKAFF

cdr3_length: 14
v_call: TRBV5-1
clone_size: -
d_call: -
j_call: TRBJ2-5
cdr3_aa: CASRNLDGEETQYF

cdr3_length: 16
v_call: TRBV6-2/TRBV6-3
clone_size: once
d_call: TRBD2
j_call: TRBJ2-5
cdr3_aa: CASSRPTSGSFETQYF

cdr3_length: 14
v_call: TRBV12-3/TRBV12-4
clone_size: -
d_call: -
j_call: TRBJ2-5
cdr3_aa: CASSQGLSAETQYF

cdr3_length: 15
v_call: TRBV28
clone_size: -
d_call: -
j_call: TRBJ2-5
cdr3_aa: CASSLVWGGKETQYF

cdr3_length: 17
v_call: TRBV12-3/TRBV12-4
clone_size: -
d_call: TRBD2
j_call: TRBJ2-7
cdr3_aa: CASSLAPMAGGPREQYF

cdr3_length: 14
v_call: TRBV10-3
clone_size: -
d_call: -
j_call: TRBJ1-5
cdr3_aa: CAISVGGGNQPQHF

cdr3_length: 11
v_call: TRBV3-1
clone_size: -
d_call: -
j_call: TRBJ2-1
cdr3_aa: CASSQVREQFF

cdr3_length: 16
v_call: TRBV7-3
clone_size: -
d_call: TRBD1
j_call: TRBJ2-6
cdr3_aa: CASSTTGGSGANVLTF